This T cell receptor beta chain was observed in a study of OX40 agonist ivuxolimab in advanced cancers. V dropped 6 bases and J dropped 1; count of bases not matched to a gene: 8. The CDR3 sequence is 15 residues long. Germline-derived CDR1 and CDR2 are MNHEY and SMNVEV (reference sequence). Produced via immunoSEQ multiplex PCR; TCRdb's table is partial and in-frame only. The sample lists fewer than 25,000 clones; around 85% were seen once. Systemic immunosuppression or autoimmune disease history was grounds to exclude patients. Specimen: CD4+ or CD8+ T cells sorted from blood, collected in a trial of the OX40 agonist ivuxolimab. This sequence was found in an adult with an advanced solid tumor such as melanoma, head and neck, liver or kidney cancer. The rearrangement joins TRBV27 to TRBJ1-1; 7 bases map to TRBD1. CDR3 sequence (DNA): TGTGCCAGCAGATCCTTGGGACAGCAGAACACTGAAGCTTTCTTT. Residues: CASRSLGQQNTEAFF.